Below are 25 T cell receptor beta chains sequenced from a single sample in a study of neurological immune-mediated disorders. Each CDR3 protein gets one entry after TCRdb re-called the 5' RACE reads with MiXCR. The repertoire consists of about 43,000 distinct CDR3 sequences, with about 13% occurring once and the leading ten covering roughly 1.2%. Sequencing used PBMCs. Receptors were obtained from a female donor in good health.

This clonotype has at least ten counts. The rearrangement joins TRBV5-6 to TRBJ2-3; 8 bases line up with TRBD2. Germline V gene data show CDR1 as SGHDT and CDR2 as YYEEEE. CDR3 length: 15 amino acids. The trim removed 4 bases at V and 4 bases at J, leaving 8 bases unmatched. CDR3 sequence: CASSKMSGSPDTQYF. The DNA for the CDR3 is TGTGCCAGCAGCAAAATGAGCGGGAGCCCAGATACGCAGTATTTT.

As regards this clonotype: Being one base from a much bigger clone, this may be a read error. J is TRBJ2-7 and V is TRBV6-6, with 11 bases lining up with TRBD2. CDR1 and CDR2 (germline): MNHNY, SVGAGI (reference sequence). The CDR3 covers 14 residues. The CDR3 DNA reads as TGTGTCAGCAGCCTGACTAGCGGGAATGGCGAGCAGTACTTC. This sequence encodes CVSSLTSGNGEQYF.

V usage is TRBV20-1 and J usage is TRBJ1-2; D uncertain. There are 15 residues in the CDR3. The V gene's germline CDR1 is DFQATT and CDR2 SNEGSKA (reference sequence). V was clipped by 1 base and J by 8 bases, with 20 bases between them. CDR3 nucleotide sequence: TGCAGTGCTAGAGGGGTGATCGTACATGGGCAGGGCTACACCTTC. This codes for CSARGVIVHGQGYTF.

This clonotype was seen at least ten times. The V call is TRBV3-1, the J call TRBJ2-1; the D gene is possibly TRBD2 (5 bases). This CDR3 is 16 amino acids long. Trimming removed 2 bases at V and 9 bases at J, with 20 bases between. The germline gives CDR1 LGHDT, CDR2 YNNKEL (reference sequence). The chain's CDR3 is CASSQWSTGTYSEQFF. CDR3 coding DNA: TGTGCCAGCAGCCAATGGTCGACGGGAACCTATAGTGAGCAGTTCTTC.

This clonotype was counted only a few times. The chain joins TRBV20-1 to TRBJ2-1, with a possible D match to TRBD2 (6 bases). The germline V gene encodes CDR1 DFQATT and CDR2 SNEGSKA (reference sequence). V shed 6 bases and J shed 2 bases, with 17 bases lying between them. This CDR3 is built from 15 residues. CDR3 nucleotides: TGCAGTGCCCCTCCGGGACTCGAAACCTACAATGAGCAGTTCTTC. Protein: CSAPPGLETYNEQFF.

The chain recombines TRBV12-3 or TRBV12-4 with TRBJ1-3, with 9 bases aligning to TRBD1. The CDR3 is 14 residues long. The J segment lost 2 bases and the V segment lost 6 bases, leaving 2 bases of the junction unmatched. This chain's CDR3 is CASSRTGAGNTIYF. As DNA, the CDR3 is TGTGCCAGCAGCCGGACAGGGGCTGGAAACACCATATATTTT.

This clonotype was picked up many times. This sequence joins TRBV6-5 and TRBJ1-1; the D gene is possibly TRBD1 (6 bases). V shed 2 bases and J shed 0 bases, with 22 bases lying between them. CDR1 and CDR2 from the germline V gene are MNHEY and SVGAGI. This CDR3 contains 19 residues. CDR3 nucleotide sequence: TGTGCCAGCAGTTACATACAAAGGGGGGGGCAGGGCATGAACACTGAAGCTTTCTTT. It encodes CASSYIQRGGQGMNTEAFF.

This clonotype was found many times. The chain uses TRBV5-1 and TRBJ1-2; no clear D. Germline V lookup: CDR1 SGHRS, CDR2 YFSETQ. V lost 3 bases and J lost 0, with 9 bases in between. The CDR3 has 14 amino acids. CDR3 amino acids: CASSYGSANYGYTF. The CDR3 bases are TGCGCCAGCAGCTACGGGTCGGCTAACTATGGCTACACCTTC.

This clonotype was recorded a few times. The chain uses TRBV15 and TRBJ2-3, with 12 nucleotides matching TRBD1. This CDR3 is 16 amino acids long. Losses at the gene ends were 5 bases for V and 3 bases for J; bases not matched to a gene: 6. Germline assignment: CDR1 LNHNV and CDR2 YYDKDF (reference sequence). In DNA form, the CDR3 reads TGTGCCACCAGCCTCAGGGACAGGGGGCCTACAGATACGCAGTATTTT. Its protein product is CATSLRDRGPTDTQYF.

This clonotype was seen many times. The J gene is TRBJ2-6, the V gene TRBV6-5, with no clear D. Trimming pared 2 bases from V and 2 bases from J, leaving 1 base between. The CDR3 totals 13 residues. CDR1 is MNHEY, CDR2 SVGAGI, per germline. As DNA, the CDR3 is TGTGCCAGCAGTTACGCTGGGGCCAACGTCCTGACTTTC. Its protein is CASSYAGANVLTF.

This clonotype was observed at least ten times. The V call is TRBV20-1, the J call TRBJ2-1, with D perhaps assigned TRBD1 or TRBD2 (6 bases each). This CDR3 region has 14 residues. V lost 7 bases and J 4 bases, leaving 17 bases between the germline ends. From germline, CDR1 is DFQATT and CDR2 SNEGSKA (reference sequence). The DNA of the CDR3 is TGCAGTGTCCTAGCTAGGGGGACTTACAATGAGCAGTTCTTC. This encodes CSVLARGTYNEQFF.

In this sample, this clonotype turned up many times. The chain couples TRBV11-3 to TRBJ1-1, with D possibly TRBD1 on 5 matching bases. CDR3 length equals 14 residues. V gave up 5 bases and J gave up 4 bases, with 14 bases separating them. Germline V lookup: CDR1 SGHNT, CDR2 YENEEA. CDR3 loop: CASSRLTGGTEAFF. The CDR3 DNA follows: TGTGCCAGCAGCCGGCTAACAGGAGGCACTGAAGCTTTCTTT.

This clonotype occurred many times. This sequence joins TRBV20-1 and TRBJ2-1; D possibly corresponds to TRBD2 (7 bases). Trimming stripped 4 bases from V and 4 bases from J, with 11 bases between. This CDR3 region has 13 residues. CDR1 and CDR2 from the germline V gene are DFQATT and SNEGSKA (reference sequence). The DNA for the CDR3 is TGCAGTGCTAAGGGGGGGAAATACAATGAGCAGTTCTTC. Amino acid sequence: CSAKGGKYNEQFF.

The sample holds many counts of this clonotype. This chain connects TRBV6-5 to TRBJ2-3, with a tentative D call TRBD2 (6 bases). Germline loops: CDR1 MNHEY, CDR2 SVGAGI. The CDR3 length is 15 residues. Deletions cut 0 bases from V and 5 bases from J, with 12 bases between. CDR3: CASSYSGVAEDTQYF. The CDR3 DNA reads as TGTGCCAGCAGTTACTCCGGGGTAGCGGAAGATACGCAGTATTTT.

The table lists this clonotype with many counts. The chain employs TRBV6-5 and TRBJ1-2, with a tentative D call TRBD1 (5 bases). This CDR3 contains 13 residues. CDR1 and CDR2 from the germline V gene are MNHEY and SVGAGI. V was trimmed by 0 bases and J by 8 bases, leaving 10 bases between them. The CDR3 here is CASSYSGAEGYTF. CDR3 bases: TGTGCCAGCAGTTACTCAGGGGCGGAAGGCTACACCTTC.

The genes are TRBV3-1 and TRBJ2-5; possible D gene TRBD1, 6 bases. With 4 bases removed from V and 3 bases from J, the gap between germline ends came to 15 bases. CDR1 and CDR2 (germline): LGHDT, YNNKEL (reference sequence). The CDR3 has 15 residues. CDR3: CASSLLTGTKETQYF. The CDR3, as DNA: TGTGCCAGCAGCCTGCTTACCGGGACAAAAGAGACCCAGTACTTC.

This clonotype occurred many times. The rearrangement links TRBV7-9 to TRBJ1-5; D unclear. Deletions cut 8 bases from V and 3 bases from J, with 8 bases between. The CDR3 loop spans 12 amino acids. The germline V gene has CDR1 SEHNR and CDR2 FQNEAQ (reference sequence). The CDR3 DNA reads as TGTGCCAGCTGTGAAGACAATCAGCCCCAGCATTTT. Translation gives CASCEDNQPQHF.

This clonotype was recorded many times. The chain couples TRBV6-2 or TRBV6-3 to TRBJ2-5; possibly TRBD1 or TRBD2 for D (5 bases each). Trimming took 4 bases from V and 3 from J, leaving 15 bases between them. Germline loops: CDR1 MNHEY, CDR2 SVGEGT. The CDR3 totals 15 residues. The CDR3 region has the DNA TGTGCCAGCAGTTGGGGGACGGCGGATAAAGAGACCCAGTACTTC. It encodes CASSWGTADKETQYF.

This clonotype was seen ten or more times. The chain links TRBV4-2 to TRBJ1-3; D gene unclear. Germline V gene lookup returns CDR1 LGHNA and CDR2 YNFKEQ. The CDR3 loop spans 15 amino acids. The V gene lost 1 base and the J gene lost 2 bases, with 9 bases spanning the gap. CDR3 nucleotide sequence: TGTGCCAGCAGCCAAGCTGGGGTGCCTGGAAACACCATATATTTT. Translated: CASSQAGVPGNTIYF.

This clonotype occurred a few times. The CDR3 nucleotides are TGTGCCTGGAGTCAGGACAGAGGGTTGGGGACTGAAGCTTTCTTT. This sequence encodes CAWSQDRGLGTEAFF. This chain joins TRBV30 and TRBJ1-1, with D perhaps TRBD1 (6 bases). V lost 2 bases, J lost 5 bases, and 18 bases lay in between. The germline CDR1 and CDR2 sequences are GTSNPN and SVGIG (reference sequence). This CDR3 is 15 amino acids long. Filled out from reference TRBV30 and TRBJ1-1, the complete variable domain reads SQTIHQWPATLVQPVGSPLSLECTVEGTSNPNLYWYRQAAGRGLQLLFYSVGIGQISSEVPQNLSASRPQDRQFILSSKKLLLSDSGFYLCAWSQDRGLGTEAFFGQGTRLTVV.

This clonotype was counted ten times or more. CDR3 protein: CASSLGSFHQGDSNQPQHF. The CDR3 nucleotides are TGTGCCAGCAGCTTGGGGTCTTTCCATCAAGGCGATAGCAATCAGCCCCAGCATTTT. The chain couples TRBV7-9 to TRBJ1-5; D unclear. This CDR3 has 19 residues. In germline, CDR1 is SEHNR, CDR2 FQNEAQ (reference sequence). Trimming removed 3 bases at V and 0 bases at J, with 21 bases between.

This clonotype was picked up many times. The V gene is TRBV4-1, the J gene TRBJ2-1; D not resolved. This CDR3 region has 15 residues. V lost 2 bases to trimming and J lost 4 bases, with 12 bases between them. Germline CDR1 MGHRA, CDR2 YSYEKL. The CDR3 DNA sequence: TGCGCCAGCAGCCAAACATCGGACGAGTACAATGAGCAGTTCTTC. Protein: CASSQTSDEYNEQFF.

This clonotype was detected many times. This chain joins TRBV20-1 and TRBJ1-3; the D is unclear. V gave up 0 bases and J gave up 3 bases, with 9 bases separating them. Germline V gene sequence: CDR1 DFQATT, CDR2 SNEGSKA (reference sequence). CDR3 length equals 14 residues. CDR3: CSARDVGNGNTIYF. The DNA for the CDR3 is TGCAGTGCTAGAGATGTGGGAAATGGAAACACCATATATTTT.

This clonotype was observed at least ten times. The J gene is TRBJ2-1, the V gene TRBV27; unclear D gene. The CDR3 extends over 12 amino acids. Trimming stripped 8 bases from V and 1 base from J, with 6 bases between. Germline CDR1 is MNHEY and CDR2 is SMNVEV (reference sequence). The CDR3, as DNA: TGTGCCAGCCGGGCTTCCTACAATGAGCAGTTCTTC. It yields the protein CASRASYNEQFF.

In its sample, this clonotype was seen many times. The CDR3 nucleotides are TGCAGTGCGGCCGGGGACACTGAAGCTTTCTTT. This sequence encodes CSAAGDTEAFF. The rearrangement uses TRBV20-1 and TRBJ1-1; D ambiguous. The germline V and J ends were trimmed by 6 bases and 3 bases, with 8 bases remaining between them. The CDR3 is made up of 11 amino acids. Looked up from germline, CDR1 is DFQATT and CDR2 is SNEGSKA (reference sequence).